The next 25 T cell receptor beta chains were all read from a single sample in a study of blood T cell repertoires in COVID-19. Sequenced by immunoSEQ multiplex PCR; TCRdb stores in-frame clones only, minus some. The sample includes about 190,000 clones, 88% seen only once; the top ten take 6%. Sequenced: peripheral blood. These TCRs come from a man aged 35 to 55 with active or convalescent COVID-19.

The chain links TRBV4-1 to TRBJ2-7; 12 bases align to TRBD1. The CDR3 totals 15 residues. Germline V lookup: CDR1 MGHRA, CDR2 YSYEKL. V was pared by 0 bases and J by 6 bases, with 3 bases of the junction left unmatched. The CDR3 reads CASSQEGQGAFEQYF. The CDR3 region has the DNA TGCGCCAGCAGCCAAGAGGGACAGGGGGCTTTCGAGCAGTACTTC.

The chain recombines TRBV19 with TRBJ2-3, with TRBD1 identical over 9 bases. The ends lost 5 bases at V and 6 bases at J; junction bases unmatched: 12. Germline V gene lookup returns CDR1 LNHDA and CDR2 SQIVND (reference sequence). The CDR3 extends over 16 amino acids. The CDR3 is CASSRTGTGKRDTQYF. CDR3 bases: TGTGCCAGTAGTCGGACCGGGACAGGGAAACGGGATACGCAGTATTTT.

The count of this clone is one. The chain links TRBV5-4 to TRBJ2-5; a possible D gene is TRBD2 (5 bases). The CDR3 loop spans 15 amino acids. CDR1 SGHNT and CDR2 YYREEE come from the germline V gene (reference sequence). The V gene lost 1 base and the J gene lost 2 bases, with 12 bases spanning the gap. The CDR3 loop reads CASSLTPQRQETQYF. The CDR3 bases are TGTGCCAGCAGCTTGACCCCCCAGCGGCAAGAGACCCAGTACTTC.

The CDR3 bases are TGTGCCAGCAGCTTAGGCCTAACCGGGAGTAAAGCTGGAAACACCATATATTTT. Residues: CASSLGLTGSKAGNTIYF. The chain couples TRBV13 to TRBJ1-3; D is unresolved. Germline-derived CDR1 and CDR2 are PRHDT and FYEKMQ (reference sequence). The CDR3 is 18 amino acids. Trimming shortened V by 0 bases and J by 2 bases, and 17 bases separated the two germline ends.

The CDR3 loop reads CATSRDRGTGSDTQYF. The CDR3 DNA is TGTGCCACCAGCAGAGATCGTGGGACAGGGTCTGATACGCAGTATTTT. The rearrangement uses TRBV15 and TRBJ2-3, with 9 bases that match TRBD1. The ends lost 0 bases at V and 6 bases at J; junction bases unmatched: 7. The length of the CDR3 is 16 residues. The V gene's germline CDR1 is LNHNV and CDR2 YYDKDF (reference sequence).

This rearrangement joins TRBV9 to TRBJ1-4; the D gene is possibly TRBD1 (6 bases). Trimming removed 0 bases from V and 8 bases from J, with 14 bases in between. Per germline, CDR1 SGDLS and CDR2 YYNGEE. The CDR3 is 15 amino acids. The CDR3 spells CASSVELAGDEKLFF. CDR3 coding DNA: TGTGCCAGCAGCGTAGAGTTGGCAGGGGACGAAAAACTGTTTTTT.

This sequence joins TRBV11-3 and TRBJ2-5, with 8 bases that match TRBD1. J was trimmed by 1 base and V by 4 bases; bases with no gene match: 5. Germline CDR1 is SGHNT and CDR2 is YENEEA. This CDR3 contains 15 residues. CDR3 nucleotide sequence: TGTGCCAGCAGCTCCCGGGACAGGTTCCAAGAGACCCAGTACTTC. Translated, it gives CASSSRDRFQETQYF.

J is TRBJ1-1 and V is TRBV19; 9 bases line up with TRBD1. Germline-derived CDR1 and CDR2 are LNHDA and SQIVND (reference sequence). This CDR3 comprises 16 residues. The V segment lost 6 bases and the J segment 1 base; nucleotides outside the gene matches: 9. The CDR3 protein is CASRGGQGRANTEAFF. In DNA, the CDR3 is TGTGCCAGTAGGGGGGGACAGGGCCGAGCGAACACTGAAGCTTTCTTT.

This chain links TRBV5-1 with TRBJ1-6; D possibly corresponds to TRBD1 (5 bases). V shed 0 bases and J shed 9 bases, with 16 bases lying between them. Germline CDR1 reads SGHRS; CDR2 reads YFSETQ. The CDR3 sequence is 16 residues long. CDR3 in amino acids: CASSLGVPGMGSPLHF. CDR3 nucleotide sequence: TGCGCCAGCAGCTTGGGGGTCCCAGGGATGGGTTCACCCCTCCACTTT.

The chain has TRBV9 and TRBJ2-2; 13 positions agree with TRBD2. Germline CDR1 is SGDLS and CDR2 is YYNGEE. Germline trimming cut 5 bases from V and 4 bases from J; bases unmatched to any gene: 5. The CDR3 is 16 amino acids. The CDR3 coding sequence is TGTGCCAGCAGGGGGGGACTAGCGGGATCCACCGGGGAGCTGTTTTTT. It yields the protein CASRGGLAGSTGELFF.

V usage is TRBV7-2 and J usage is TRBJ2-7; D perhaps matches TRBD1 (5 bases). Germline V gene sequence: CDR1 SGHTA, CDR2 FQGNSA. The CDR3 is 13 residues long. V was pared by 0 bases and J by 6 bases, with 9 bases between. Here the CDR3 DNA reads TGTGCCAGCAGCTTAGCGGGGCAGGTCGAGCAGTACTTC. Translating it yields CASSLAGQVEQYF.

This clone was detected a few times. The genes are TRBV5-4 and TRBJ2-1; TRBD2 matches at 9 bases. Trimming at V came to 2 bases and at J to 3 bases, leaving 3 bases not matched to a gene. Germline-derived CDR1 and CDR2 are SGHNT and YYREEE (reference sequence). The CDR3 spans 15 residues. The DNA for the CDR3 is TGTGCCAGCAGCTTTCGTAGCGGGGGCTACAATGAGCAGTTCTTC. Amino acids: CASSFRSGGYNEQFF.

The genes are TRBV5-1 and TRBJ1-1; D call uncertain. The CDR3 runs to 14 residues. V was pared by 0 bases and J by 4 bases, with 10 bases between. CDR1 is SGHRS, CDR2 YFSETQ, per germline. DNA of the CDR3: TGCGCCAGCAGCTTGGTGGTAGGGAGCACTGAAGCTTTCTTT. Its translation is CASSLVVGSTEAFF.

V and J are TRBV2 and TRBJ1-1; TRBD1 agrees at 10 bases. Looked up from germline, CDR1 is SNHLY and CDR2 is FYNNEI. This CDR3 spans 14 amino acids. V was pared by 7 bases and J by 5 bases, with 7 bases of the junction left unmatched. CDR3 DNA: TGTGCCAGCAATTGGGACAGGGGAGGGACTGAAGCTTTCTTT. Encoded protein: CASNWDRGGTEAFF.

The CDR3 DNA is TGCAGCGTTGGGCCAGGGGCTGAGAACACTGAAGCTTTCTTT. It translates to CSVGPGAENTEAFF. J is TRBJ1-1 and V is TRBV29-1, with D tentatively TRBD1 (6 bases). Germline assignment: CDR1 SQVTM and CDR2 ANQGSEA. V gave up 4 bases and J gave up 1 base, with 13 bases separating them. This CDR3 contains 14 residues.

V usage is TRBV3-1 (or the pseudogene TRBV3-2) and J usage is TRBJ2-1, with 12 bases lining up with TRBD2. Germline loops: CDR1 LGHDT, CDR2 YNNKEL (reference sequence). The CDR3 is 17 amino acids. V was pared by 4 bases and J by 4 bases, with 8 bases of the junction left unmatched. CDR3 DNA: TGTGCCAGCAGCCTCCGGACTAGCGGGATTGGGTACAATGAGCAGTTCTTC. Translation gives CASSLRTSGIGYNEQFF.

This sequence joins TRBV6-5 and TRBJ2-1, with D maybe TRBD1 (5 bases). Deletions cut 6 bases from V and 3 bases from J, with 9 bases between. The CDR3 totals 13 residues. The germline gives CDR1 MNHEY, CDR2 SVGAGI. The CDR3 DNA is TGTGCCAGCAGCCAGGGTTTCTACAATGAGCAGTTCTTC. This gives the protein CASSQGFYNEQFF.

The chain carries TRBV18 and TRBJ1-1, with TRBD1 matching over 8 bases. Germline lookup yields CDR1 KGHSH and CDR2 LQKENI. The CDR3 totals 15 residues. After removal of 3 bases from V and 3 bases from J, the junction contained 6 bases not matched to a gene. CDR3 loop: CASSPSRDRHTEAFF. The CDR3 DNA reads TGTGCCAGCTCACCGAGCCGGGACAGGCACACTGAAGCTTTCTTT. Full variable domain (outside the CDR3, taken from reference TRBV18 and TRBJ1-1): NAGVMQNPRHLVRRRGQEARLRCSPMKGHSHVYWYRQLPEEGLKFMVYLQKENIIDESGMPKERFSAEFPKEGPSILRIQQVVRGDSAAYFCASSPSRDRHTEAFFGQGTRLTVV.

J is TRBJ1-1 and V is TRBV5-3; D gene uncertain. TRBV5-3 is an ORF; its function is uncertain. V was clipped by 2 bases and J by 0 bases, with 23 bases between them. This CDR3 has 19 residues. CDR3 in DNA: TGTGCCAGAAGCTTATGTACAGATGAAAAGGCCTTCATGAACACTGAAGCTTTCTTT. Protein product: CARSLCTDEKAFMNTEAFF.

The rearrangement uses TRBV19 and TRBJ1-1, with TRBD1 matching over 7 bases. The CDR3 is 14 amino acids. Germline CDR1 reads LNHDA; CDR2 reads SQIVND (reference sequence). V lost 3 bases and J lost 2; bases outside the gene matches: 3. The CDR3 DNA follows: TGTGCCAGTAGTATCGCAGGGGGAAACACTGAAGCTTTCTTT. It is translated as CASSIAGGNTEAFF.

The genes are TRBV14 and TRBJ2-5, with D unclear. The CDR3 runs 14 residues. The V gene's germline CDR1 is SGHDN and CDR2 FVKESK. V was pared by 6 bases and J by 4 bases, with 15 bases between. The CDR3 sequence: CASSPTDGVETQYF. The CDR3 region has the DNA TGTGCCAGCAGTCCTACCGACGGAGTAGAGACCCAGTACTTC.

The rearrangement joins TRBV27 to TRBJ1-4; D perhaps matches TRBD1 (5 bases). The length of the CDR3 is 13 residues. In germline, CDR1 is MNHEY, CDR2 SMNVEV (reference sequence). Trimming removed 6 bases from V and 4 bases from J, with 9 bases in between. The CDR3 region is CASSKGNNEKLFF. The DNA for the CDR3 is TGTGCCAGCAGCAAGGGGAATAATGAAAAACTGTTTTTT. Looking up the rest from reference TRBV27 and TRBJ1-4 gives the full variable domain: EAQVTQNPRYLITVTGKKLTVTCSQNMNHEYMSWYRQDPGLGLRQIYYSMNVEVTDKGDVPEGYKVSRKEKRNFPLILESPSPNQTSLYFCASSKGNNEKLFFGSGTQLSVL.

The chain joins TRBV7-8 to TRBJ1-1; D possibly corresponds to TRBD1 (5 bases). The V gene's germline CDR1 is SGHVS and CDR2 FQNEAQ. Trimming took off 5 bases at V and 2 bases at J, with 18 bases between the two ends. This CDR3 contains 16 residues. For the CDR3, the DNA is TGTGCCAGCAGCCCAGTCCGGGACGGGAGTAACACTGAAGCTTTCTTT. Amino acid sequence: CASSPVRDGSNTEAFF.

A word on this clone: At one end, the junction sequence differs from germline, possibly due to a read error. This sequence joins TRBV28 and TRBJ1-5; possible D gene TRBD1, 6 bases. The CDR3 is 13 amino acids. Germline V gene lookup returns CDR1 MDHEN and CDR2 SYDVKM. The CDR3 is CAGRGGLQQPQHF. The CDR3 bases are TGTGCCGGCAGGGGAGGCTTACAGCAGCCCCAGCATTTT. The whole variable domain, filled in from reference TRBV28 and TRBJ1-5, reads DVKVTQSSRYLVKRTGEKVFLECVQDMDHENMFWYRQDPGLGLRLIYFSYDVKMKEKGDIPEGYSVSREKKERFSLILESASTNQTSMYLCAGRGGLQQPQHFGDGTRLSIL.

The chain has TRBV16 and TRBJ2-1, with D perhaps matching TRBD1 (5 bases). The V gene's germline CDR1 is KGHSY and CDR2 FQNENV. Trimming removed 1 base from V and 0 bases from J, with 13 bases in between. The CDR3 has 17 amino acids. The CDR3 loop is CASSQYQTANSYNEQFF. The CDR3 DNA follows: TGTGCCAGCAGCCAATACCAGACAGCAAACTCCTACAATGAGCAGTTCTTC.